The sequence of this TCR beta chain was determined in a study of T cell responses to AZD1222 COVID-19 vaccine. The study, taken as a whole, reports: Repertoire sampling happened only post peak T cell response.

This table comes from immunoSEQ multiplex PCR, and its TCRdb copy is limited to in-frame clones, with some not included. The table has about 110,000 clones, approximately 89% seen once. The CDR3 has 18 residues. The junction had 7 bases not matched to a gene; V was cut back by 1 base and J by 0 bases. In germline, CDR1 is SGHTA, CDR2 FQGNSA. Concerning this clone itself: Its antigen is not known.

Pooling of second doses given at about 4 or about 12 weeks was done. The sequence was obtained from an adult who received the AZD1222 COVID-19 vaccine. The chain carries TRBV7-2 and TRBJ1-5, with 9 bases identical to TRBD1. The sample was peripheral blood, taken 28 days after the second AZD1222 dose. Here the CDR3 reads CASSLVGTGTNSNQPQHF. DNA of the CDR3: TGTGCCAGCAGCTTAGTAGGGACAGGGACCAATAGCAATCAGCCCCAGCATTTT.